Listed below are T cell receptor beta chains from one sample, sequenced in a study of cytomegalovirus exposure and HLA in healthy donors. Clones were read by immunoSEQ multiplex PCR, and TCRdb kept only the in-frame ones, dropping some. The profile shows 200,000 to 300,000 clones, 81% of them singletons. The sample was PBMCs. Receptor source: a woman aged 55-69 years in good health and CMV-seropositive. CDR3s include the opening cysteine and the closing phenylalanine or tryptophan. A D gene is named only where the DNA matches it firmly. Clone size, where shown, is once, few, many, or a class for clones that have expanded.

d_call j_call clone_size v_call cdr3_aa cdr3_nt
TRBD2 TRBJ2-7 - TRBV30 CAWSVAGSVYEQYF TGTGCCTGGAGTGTAGCGGGATCAGTCTACGAGCAGTACTTC
TRBD2 TRBJ2-2 few TRBV6-5 CASSRSGRAAGELFF TGTGCCAGCAGCCGTAGCGGGAGGGCGGCCGGGGAGCTGTTTTTT
TRBD2 TRBJ2-7 - TRBV7-9 CASSPWGTSAYEQYF TGTGCCAGCAGCCCCTGGGGGACTAGCGCGTACGAGCAGTACTTC
- TRBJ1-2 once TRBV5-4 CASSLAAGPYGYTF TGTGCCAGCAGCTTGGCCGCAGGTCCATATGGCTACACCTTC
- TRBJ1-1 few TRBV19 CASRGRMNTEAFF TGTGCCAGCAGGGGTCGGATGAACACTGAAGCTTTCTTT
TRBD1 TRBJ2-3 once TRBV11-2 CASSSGTGTDTQYF TGTGCCAGCAGCTCCGGGACAGGGACAGATACGCAGTATTTT
TRBD2 TRBJ2-5 - TRBV5-1 CASSLGLALYQETQYF TGCGCCAGCAGCTTGGGACTAGCGTTGTACCAAGAGACCCAGTACTTC
TRBD2 TRBJ2-1 - TRBV2 CASSEQLAGAYNEQFF TGTGCCAGCAGTGAACAGCTAGCGGGAGCATACAATGAGCAGTTCTTC
- TRBJ1-1 - TRBV5-1 CASSLEGVGVTEAFF TGCGCCAGCAGCTTGGAAGGGGTTGGGGTCACTGAAGCTTTCTTT
- TRBJ2-2 - TRBV5-1 CASSTGHTNTGELFF TGCGCCAGCAGCACGGGACATACGAACACCGGGGAGCTGTTTTTT
TRBD2 TRBJ2-3 - TRBV7-6 CASSFLSGRVADTQYF TGTGCCAGCAGCTTCCTTAGCGGGAGAGTGGCAGATACGCAGTATTTT
- TRBJ2-1 - TRBV11-1 CASSPSGSSYNEQFF TGTGCCAGCAGCCCCAGCGGGTCCTCCTACAATGAGCAGTTCTTC
TRBD2 TRBJ2-2 - TRBV28 CASSLIAGHTGELFF TGTGCCAGCAGTTTAATAGCGGGTCACACCGGGGAGCTGTTTTTT
- TRBJ1-1 - TRBV2 CASCRQLMNTEAFF TGTGCCAGCTGTAGACAGCTTATGAACACTGAAGCTTTCTTT
TRBD2 TRBJ2-7 - TRBV4-1 CASSQDPAGADEQYF TGCGCCAGCAGCCAAGATCCAGCGGGAGCCGACGAGCAGTACTTC
- TRBJ2-5 - TRBV27 CASSLGGRGSLQYF TGTGCCAGCAGTTTGGGGGGGCGGGGGAGTTTGCAGTACTTC
- TRBJ2-1 - TRBV11-2 CASSSLGLDYNEQFF TGTGCCAGCAGCTCTCTGGGACTCGATTACAATGAGCAGTTCTTC
- TRBJ1-2 - TRBV7-9 CASSSPGADSYGYTF TGTGCCAGCAGCTCCCCGGGAGCAGACTCCTATGGCTACACCTTC
- TRBJ2-7 - TRBV29-1 CSVDESIMGAKSEQYF TGCAGCGTTGATGAGTCGATCATGGGGGCGAAGTCCGAGCAGTACTTC
TRBD2 TRBJ2-3 - TRBV5-1 CASRRLAGGADTQYF TGCGCCAGCAGAAGACTAGCGGGAGGTGCAGATACGCAGTATTTT
- TRBJ1-2 - TRBV5-1 CASSLAPEGNYGYTF TGCGCCAGCAGCTTGGCCCCGGAGGGGAACTATGGCTACACCTTC
- TRBJ2-3 - TRBV5-6 CASSWGKTRTDTQYF TGTGCCAGCAGCTGGGGCAAGACCCGCACAGATACGCAGTATTTT
- TRBJ1-1 - TRBV5-1 CASRSEGIAFF TGCGCCAGCAGGTCGGAGGGGATAGCTTTCTTT
- TRBJ1-2 - TRBV10-3 CAISESDRHYGYTF TGTGCCATCAGTGAGTCTGACAGGCACTATGGCTACACCTTC
TRBD2 TRBJ2-1 - TRBV11-2 CASSSLASGEQFF TGTGCCAGCAGCTCACTAGCGTCTGGTGAGCAGTTCTTC
TRBD2 TRBJ2-5 - TRBV7-2 CASSSRTSRETQYF TGTGCCAGCAGCTCACGGACTAGTAGGGAGACCCAGTACTTC
- TRBJ1-3 - TRBV30 CAWSITSSGNTIYF TGTGCCTGGAGTATCACGAGCTCTGGAAACACCATATATTTT
TRBD1 TRBJ2-7 - TRBV5-1 CASRGETGMEYEQYF TGCGCCAGCAGAGGGGAGACAGGGATGGAATACGAGCAGTACTTC
TRBD2 TRBJ2-1 - TRBV13 CASSWQGTSGGNEQFF TGTGCCAGCAGCTGGCAAGGGACTAGCGGGGGCAATGAGCAGTTCTTC
- TRBJ1-5 - TRBV4-2 CASSQDGLSNQPQHF TGTGCCAGCAGCCAAGATGGGCTTAGCAATCAGCCCCAGCATTTT
TRBD1 TRBJ2-2 - TRBV18 CASDRGQRTGELFF TGTGCCAGCGACAGGGGGCAGCGCACCGGGGAGCTGTTTTTT
- TRBJ1-5 - TRBV6-5 CASSGHLNQPQHF TGTGCCAGCAGTGGACACCTTAATCAGCCCCAGCATTTT
TRBD2 TRBJ2-7 - TRBV5-8 CASSLVYGRAHEQYF TGTGCCAGCAGCTTGGTTTACGGGAGGGCCCACGAGCAGTACTTC
- TRBJ1-1 once TRBV27 CASGLNYNTEAFF TGTGCCAGCGGGCTGAATTATAACACTGAAGCTTTCTTT
TRBD2 TRBJ2-7 - TRBV5-1 CASSSSSGRVNEQYF TGCGCCAGCAGCTCATCTAGCGGGAGAGTGAACGAGCAGTACTTC
TRBD2 TRBJ2-3 - TRBV5-4 CASSLAASGGSHTQYF TGTGCCAGCAGCTTGGCGGCTAGCGGAGGGAGCCATACGCAGTATTTT
- TRBJ1-2 - TRBV6-5 CASSYYGYGYTF TGTGCCAGCAGTTACTACGGCTATGGCTACACCTTC
TRBD1 TRBJ1-5 - TRBV7-9 CASSPGGSQPQHF TGTGCCAGCAGCCCAGGGGGGAGTCAGCCCCAGCATTTT
- TRBJ2-2 - TRBV10-1 CASSRQHTGELFF TGCGCCAGCAGCAGACAGCACACCGGGGAGCTGTTTTTT
- TRBJ1-2 - TRBV6-4 CASSDSPGNYGYTF TGTGCCAGCAGTGACTCGCCAGGGAACTATGGCTACACCTTC
- TRBJ2-5 - TRBV14 CASSHVIRGTQYF TGTGCCAGCAGCCATGTAATTAGGGGGACCCAGTACTTC
- TRBJ1-1 few TRBV5-1 CASSSQGTPNTEAFF TGCGCCAGCAGCTCACAGGGCACCCCGAACACTGAAGCTTTCTTT
TRBD1 TRBJ2-2 - TRBV29-1 CSVFGQGNTGELFF TGCAGCGTCTTCGGACAGGGCAACACCGGGGAGCTGTTTTTT
- TRBJ1-1 once TRBV25-1 CASSIGQLMNTEAFF TGTGCCAGCAGTATTGGGCAGCTTATGAACACTGAAGCTTTCTTT
TRBD2 TRBJ2-3 - TRBV6-5 CASSHLAGGADTQYF TGTGCCAGCAGTCACCTAGCGGGAGGCGCAGATACGCAGTATTTT
TRBD2 TRBJ2-5 - TRBV5-6 CASSRRASGFQETQYF TGTGCCAGCAGTCGCAGGGCTAGCGGATTCCAAGAGACCCAGTACTTC
TRBD1 TRBJ2-3 - TRBV5-4 CASSPDRSSTDTQYF TGTGCCAGCAGTCCGGACAGGAGCAGCACAGATACGCAGTATTTT